This T cell receptor (beta chain) was profiled in a study of blood T cell repertoires in COVID-19 (TCRdb year 2020). With respect to the entire study: Samples covering the acute and convalescent phases of COVID-19 were provided by collaborators in the United States, Italy and Spain. The prospective study material was composed of cDNA or gDNA derived from T cells, B-cell-depleted T cells, or PBMCs. The dataset comprised deeply sampled blood TCRbeta repertoires from subjects exposed to, actively infected with, or recovered from COVID-19. The repertoires were released in a freely available public database intended as a resource for research on the immune response to SARS-CoV-2. The samples were drawn from two sources: the first 160 participants of the ongoing ImmuneRACE study, and 1,254 subjects contributed by 6 global collaborators. A de-identified subject ID, COVID-19 status, age in years and sex were almost always included in the sample metadata. Where available, HLA class I and class II types were obtained from metadata supplied by the sample provider rather than from assay-based typing.

At one collaborating source in Seattle, patients were enrolled during active infection and were followed longitudinally through the course of disease. The collaborating institutions used their own protocols to collect whole blood in K2EDTA tubes. For TCRbeta analysis, collaborators shipped samples in one of three forms: frozen whole blood, isolated PBMCs, or DNA extracted from either of those sample types. Overall study results and their limits: The quantity of clinical and demographic metadata differed by source and by participant and was supplied without curation.

TCRbeta CDR3 regions were amplified from genomic DNA using the immunoSEQ Assay, a bias-controlled multiplex PCR. Concerning the study's data processing: Within the assay, amplification of reference gene primers was used to estimate how many nucleated cells each sample contained. To quantify the absolute abundance of each unique TCRbeta CDR3 rearrangement, sequence reads were collapsed and filtered. Productive Simpson clonality was computed per sample as the square root of Simpson's diversity index over productive rearrangements. The table comes from immuneACCESS by way of TCRdb, which keeps in-frame sequences with V and J called. Part of the clones is missing from these tables; in studies checked, under half for an unresolved V gene and the rest for unknown reasons. V and J calls plus clone size are reproduced from that table; the DNA served to infer D and trimming. The sample table contains over 150,000 clones; only one count was recorded for roughly 85% of them. The top ten clonotypes cover roughly 8.3% of the sample.

Trimming takes 5 bases from V and 6 bases from J, and the germline ends sit 16 bases apart. Reading from cysteine to phenylalanine, the CDR3 counts 15 amino acids. The kept DNA is CDR3 alone, 45 bases in frame from the first base. The germline V gene (reference sequence) specifies LNHDA as CDR1 and SQIVND as CDR2. With regard to this clone: No antigen is known for it. Per-base qualities were not stored, and no clone one base away is much larger.

In this chain, TRBV19 is recombined with TRBJ2-2; the D gene identity is not certain. Sequencing was carried out using peripheral blood. The receptor was derived from a woman aged 55 to 70 with COVID-19, enrolled during active disease. In nucleotides, the sequence is TGTGCCAGTAGTCCTCCGACCGGTGGGCCCGGGGAGCTGTTTTTT. Translated, it reads CASSPPTGGPGELFF.